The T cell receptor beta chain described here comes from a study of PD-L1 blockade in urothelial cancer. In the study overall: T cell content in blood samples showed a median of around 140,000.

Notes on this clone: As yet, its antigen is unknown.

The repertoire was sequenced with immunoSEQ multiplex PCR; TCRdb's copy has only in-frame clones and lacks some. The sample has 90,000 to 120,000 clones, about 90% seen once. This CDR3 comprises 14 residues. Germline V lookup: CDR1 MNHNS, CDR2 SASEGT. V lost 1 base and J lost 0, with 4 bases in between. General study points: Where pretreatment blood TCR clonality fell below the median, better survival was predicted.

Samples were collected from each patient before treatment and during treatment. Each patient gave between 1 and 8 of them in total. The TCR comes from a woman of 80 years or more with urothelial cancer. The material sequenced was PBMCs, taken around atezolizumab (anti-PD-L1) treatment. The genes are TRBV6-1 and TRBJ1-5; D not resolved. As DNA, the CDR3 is TGTGCCAGCAGTGAAGTCAATAGCAATCAGCCCCAGCATTTT. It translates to CASSEVNSNQPQHF.